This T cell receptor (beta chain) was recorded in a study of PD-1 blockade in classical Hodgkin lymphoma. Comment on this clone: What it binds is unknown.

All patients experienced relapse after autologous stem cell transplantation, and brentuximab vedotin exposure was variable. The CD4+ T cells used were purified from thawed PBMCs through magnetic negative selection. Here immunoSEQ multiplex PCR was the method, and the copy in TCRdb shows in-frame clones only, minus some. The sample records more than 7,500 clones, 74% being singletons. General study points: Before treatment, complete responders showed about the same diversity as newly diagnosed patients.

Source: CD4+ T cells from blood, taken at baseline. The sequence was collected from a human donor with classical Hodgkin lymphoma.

The CDR3 region is CSVEDIGLAASYNEQFF. The CDR3 nucleotides are TGCAGCGTTGAAGATATCGGACTAGCGGCATCCTACAATGAGCAGTTCTTC. The chain employs TRBV29-1 and TRBJ2-1; 10 bases are a match to TRBD2. Germline CDR1 and CDR2: SQVTM and ANQGSEA. This CDR3 is built from 17 residues. Trimming cost V 0 bases and J 1 base; bases outside gene matches: 6.